This T cell receptor beta chain was captured in a study of shared clonotypes between healthy human individuals. Study-wide results and limits: Sequencing depth was a factor that was expected to affect clonotype sharing among donors.

CDR3 length: 13 amino acids. The germline V gene encodes CDR1 SGHAT and CDR2 FQNNGV. Trimming cost V 3 bases and J 1 base, with 6 bases left between them. Sequencing used immunoSEQ multiplex PCR; TCRdb keeps in-frame clones, though not all of them. The sample contains 330,000 or so clones, about 74% of which appear only once. A remark on this clone: Its specificity is not known.

This sequence was found in a man under 40 in good health. Input material: memory CD4+ T cells sorted from blood. As to subset: CD45RA-negative fraction. The chain has TRBV11-2 and TRBJ1-2, with a possible D match to TRBD1 (5 bases). The CDR3 nucleotides are TGTGCCAGCAGCTTTCAGGGTAACTATGGCTACACCTTC. Amino acid sequence: CASSFQGNYGYTF.